This entry lists 24 T cell receptor beta chains sequenced from one sample in a study of glioma-infiltrating T cells after dendritic cell vaccination. As to time point: after dendritic cell vaccination, including at tumor progression/relapse. The repertoire was sequenced with immunoSEQ multiplex PCR; TCRdb's copy has only in-frame clones and lacks some. The data contain about 58,000 clones, approximately 80% of them singletons. The specimen comprised blood, sampled after dendritic cell vaccination. These receptors were taken from a human donor with glioblastoma.

V is TRBV6-1 and J is TRBJ2-3, with D perhaps TRBD1 (5 bases). Germline loops: CDR1 MNHNS, CDR2 SASEGT. The CDR3 runs 16 residues. With 2 bases removed from V and 1 base from J, the gap between germline ends came to 13 bases. CDR3 bases: TGTGCCAGCAGTGAATTTGTCGAAGGGGGCACAGATACGCAGTATTTT. This codes for CASSEFVEGGTDTQYF.

The V call is TRBV18, the J call TRBJ1-1; 8 bases fit TRBD1. CDR3 length: 17 amino acids. The germline V gene encodes CDR1 KGHSH and CDR2 LQKENI. J was trimmed by 5 bases and V by 6 bases; bases with no gene match: 17. Here the CDR3 DNA reads TGTGCCAGCTCTCCCCGCCGGGCAGGGGGCTACTGGACTGAAGCTTTCTTT. As protein: CASSPRRAGGYWTEAFF.

J is TRBJ2-5 and V is TRBV15; D gene ambiguous. The V gene's germline CDR1 is LNHNV and CDR2 YYDKDF (reference sequence). This CDR3 contains 13 residues. Between the trimmed V and J ends, which lost 2 bases and 4 bases, there was a span of 8 bases. The CDR3 here is CATSRMRSETQYF. In DNA form, the CDR3 reads TGTGCCACCAGCAGAATGCGTTCAGAGACCCAGTACTTC.

The chain links TRBV29-1 to TRBJ2-5, with D possibly matching TRBD2 (5 bases). The V end was cut by 6 bases, the J end by 7 bases, with 12 bases between. The CDR3 runs to 11 residues. Germline V gene sequence: CDR1 SQVTM, CDR2 ANQGSEA. The CDR3 DNA reads TGCAGCGTCGGTAGCGAAGGGACCCAGTACTTC. Translating gives CSVGSEGTQYF.

The chain employs TRBV10-1 and TRBJ1-2, with D unclear. Deletions cut 5 bases from V and 4 bases from J, with 11 bases between. The CDR3 is 13 amino acids. Looked up from germline, CDR1 is WNHNN and CDR2 is SYGVQD (reference sequence). CDR3 sequence (DNA): TGCGCCAGCAGTTCGAACGGTCGCTATGGCTACACCTTC. Protein product: CASSSNGRYGYTF.

CDR3 sequence: CASSPNSNTGELFF. The DNA for the CDR3 is TGTGCCAGCAGTCCAAACTCGAACACCGGGGAGCTGTTTTTT. The chain is built from TRBV27 and TRBJ2-2; D is uncertain. The V gene lost 5 bases and the J gene lost 0 bases, with 7 bases spanning the gap. CDR3 length: 14 residues. Per the germline V gene, CDR1 is MNHEY and CDR2 is SMNVEV (reference sequence).

The rearrangement uses TRBV12-5 and TRBJ1-5, with 7 bases aligning to TRBD1. Trimming took 0 bases from V and 7 from J; bases not matched to a gene: 18. The germline gives CDR1 LGHNT, CDR2 FRNRAP. The CDR3 runs to 19 residues. CDR3 nucleotide sequence: TGTGCTAGTGGTTTGGTTCGTTTTGTAGGGGGCGGCCAGGGGCAGCCCCAGCATTTT. It encodes CASGLVRFVGGGQGQPQHF.

This rearrangement joins TRBV11-1 to TRBJ1-6; D call uncertain. This CDR3 has 15 amino acids. Looked up from germline, CDR1 is SGHAT and CDR2 is FQDESV (reference sequence). Between the trimmed V and J ends, which lost 4 bases and 8 bases, there was a span of 15 bases. CDR3 region: CASSSRSRRDSPLHF. The CDR3 region has the DNA TGTGCCAGCAGCTCCCGATCCAGGCGTGATTCACCCCTCCACTTT.

The gene calls are TRBV25-1 and TRBJ2-7, with 7 bases matching TRBD2. V lost 1 base to trimming and J lost 2 bases; unmatched junction nucleotides: 2. The CDR3 spans 14 residues. Germline values: CDR1 MGHDK, CDR2 SYGVNS. In DNA, the CDR3 is TGTGCCAGCAGTGAATCCGGACTAGCCTACGAGCAGTACTTC. As protein: CASSESGLAYEQYF.

The chain is built from TRBV11-2 and TRBJ2-3; D is possibly TRBD2 (6 bases). V lost 0 bases, J lost 1 base, and 11 bases lay in between. The CDR3 has 16 amino acids. Germline CDR1 and CDR2: SGHAT and FQNNGV. DNA for the CDR3: TGTGCCAGCAGCTTAGAGCATAGCGGAGGCACAGATACGCAGTATTTT. This translates into CASSLEHSGGTDTQYF. Using reference TRBV11-2 and TRBJ2-3 for the parts outside the CDR3, the full variable domain is EAGVAQSPRYKIIEKRQSVAFWCNPISGHATLYWYQQILGQGPKLLIQFQNNGVVDDSQLPKDRFSAERLKGVDSTLKIQPAKLEDSAVYLCASSLEHSGGTDTQYFGPGTRLTVL.

The gene calls are TRBV6-5 and TRBJ1-1; 8 bases agree with TRBD1. V lost 6 bases to trimming and J lost 5 bases; unmatched junction nucleotides: 5. The germline V gene has CDR1 MNHEY and CDR2 SVGAGI. This CDR3 spans 13 amino acids. The CDR3 here is CASSRTGGTEAFF. CDR3 coding DNA: TGTGCCAGCAGCCGTACAGGGGGGACTGAAGCTTTCTTT.

A few counts support this clone. The rearrangement uses TRBV11-2 and TRBJ2-5, with D possibly matching TRBD2 (7 bases). V lost 1 base to trimming and J lost 4 bases, with 10 bases between them. Germline values: CDR1 SGHAT, CDR2 FQNNGV. The CDR3 is 14 residues long. The CDR3 region is CASSLGRGGETQYF. In DNA form, the CDR3 reads TGTGCCAGCAGCTTAGGTAGGGGGGGAGAGACCCAGTACTTC. Full variable domain (remainder filled in from reference TRBV11-2 and TRBJ2-5): EAGVAQSPRYKIIEKRQSVAFWCNPISGHATLYWYQQILGQGPKLLIQFQNNGVVDDSQLPKDRFSAERLKGVDSTLKIQPAKLEDSAVYLCASSLGRGGETQYFGPGTRLLVL.

The chain combines TRBV27 with TRBJ1-5, with D possibly matching TRBD1 (6 bases). Germline CDR1 and CDR2: MNHEY and SMNVEV (reference sequence). V shed 5 bases and J shed 8 bases, with 13 bases lying between them. The CDR3 runs to 13 residues. In DNA form, the CDR3 reads TGTGCCAGCAGTCTTACAGGGAGGGAGCCCCAGCATTTT. Translated, it gives CASSLTGREPQHF.

V usage is TRBV6-1 and J usage is TRBJ1-3; D not resolved. The CDR3 has 14 amino acids. Trimming removed 6 bases at V and 0 bases at J, with 9 bases between. CDR1 and CDR2 from the germline V gene are MNHNS and SASEGT. The CDR3 loop reads CASSAPGSGNTIYF. DNA of the CDR3: TGTGCCAGCAGCGCTCCGGGCTCTGGAAACACCATATATTTT.

This chain uses TRBV18 with TRBJ2-3, with 10 positions matching TRBD2. The junction had 6 bases not matched to a gene; V was cut back by 4 bases and J by 5 bases. The CDR3 consists of 15 residues. From germline, CDR1 is KGHSH and CDR2 LQKENI. The CDR3 DNA is TGTGCCAGCTCACTAAGCGGGGGGGCCTTAGATACGCAGTATTTT. The encoded protein is CASSLSGGALDTQYF.

The chain combines TRBV6-8 with TRBJ2-5; TRBD2 matches 8 bases. The trim removed 6 bases at V and 6 bases at J, leaving 9 bases unmatched. CDR1 is MNHGY, CDR2 SAAAGT, per germline. There are 14 residues in the CDR3. The CDR3 DNA sequence: TGTGCCAGCAGGAGGCGGGGGGCCGGGAAGACCCAGTACTTC. This sequence encodes CASRRRGAGKTQYF.

CDR3 DNA sequence: TGTGCCAGCAGTGATTCAGCGGGCGCACTAGCGGGGGACAATGAGCAGTTCTTC. Protein sequence: CASSDSAGALAGDNEQFF. The chain is built from TRBV25-1 and TRBJ2-1; 11 nucleotides agree with TRBD2. V shed 3 bases and J 5 bases; nucleotides not matched to a gene: 12. The germline V gene encodes CDR1 MGHDK and CDR2 SYGVNS. The CDR3 loop spans 18 amino acids.

This CDR3 reads CASSLGGQAGEKLFF. The DNA for the CDR3 is TGTGCCAGCAGCTTAGGCGGACAGGCGGGGGAAAAACTGTTTTTT. The V gene is TRBV7-9, the J gene TRBJ1-4; 7 bases map to TRBD1. CDR1 and CDR2 (germline): SEHNR, FQNEAQ (reference sequence). The CDR3 has 15 amino acids. The V segment lost 1 base and the J segment 8 bases; nucleotides outside the gene matches: 7.

The gene calls are TRBV5-1 and TRBJ1-4; D is perhaps TRBD1 (6 bases). The CDR3 is 16 residues long. Germline-derived CDR1 and CDR2 are SGHRS and YFSETQ. Between the trimmed V and J ends, which lost 2 bases and 7 bases, there was a span of 18 bases. The CDR3 bases are TGCGCCAGCAGCTTAACGGGGGGCGCCGAGACTGAAAAACTGTTTTTT. As protein: CASSLTGGAETEKLFF.

The chain has TRBV6-1 and TRBJ1-3, with a tentative D call TRBD1 (5 bases). Germline loops: CDR1 MNHNS, CDR2 SASEGT. Deletions cut 6 bases from V and 5 bases from J, with 11 bases between. The length of the CDR3 is 13 residues. The DNA of the CDR3 is TGTGCCAGCAGCCAGGGATCCAGAAACACCATATATTTT. This sequence encodes CASSQGSRNTIYF.

This rearrangement joins TRBV2 to TRBJ2-1; weak D call: TRBD2 (5 bases). Trimming removed 7 bases at V and 8 bases at J, with 21 bases between. This CDR3 is 15 amino acids long. Germline V CDR1 and CDR2: SNHLY, FYNNEI. CDR3 DNA: TGTGCCAGCATCGCGGAGGTCGGACGTAAGGATGAGCAGTTCTTC. This translates into CASIAEVGRKDEQFF.

The chain employs TRBV18 and TRBJ2-2; a weak D match, TRBD2 (6 bases). Trimming stripped 3 bases from V and 2 bases from J, with 22 bases between. The length of the CDR3 is 19 residues. The germline CDR1 and CDR2 sequences are KGHSH and LQKENI. CDR3 sequence reads: CASSPVNTGTFRNTGELFF. CDR3 sequence (DNA): TGTGCCAGCTCACCGGTTAATACCGGGACTTTCCGAAACACCGGGGAGCTGTTTTTT.

The V gene is TRBV6-1, the J gene TRBJ2-2; D gene unclear. CDR3 length equals 16 residues. Germline values: CDR1 MNHNS, CDR2 SASEGT. V shed 3 bases and J shed 0 bases, with 11 bases lying between them. The CDR3 region has the DNA TGTGCCAGCAGTGAGCGCCATCCTGCGAACACCGGGGAGCTGTTTTTT. Amino acid sequence: CASSERHPANTGELFF.

The rearrangement links TRBV4-2 to TRBJ1-5; D remains unclear. The CDR3 totals 14 residues. V was trimmed by 4 bases and J by 0 bases, leaving 7 bases between them. CDR1 LGHNA and CDR2 YNFKEQ come from the germline V gene. CDR3 sequence reads: CASSRSDSNQPQHF. DNA of the CDR3: TGTGCCAGCAGCCGGAGTGATAGCAATCAGCCCCAGCATTTT.